This T cell receptor (beta chain) is drawn from a study of technical replicates of blood from a few donors. TCRdb keeps only in-frame clones here, not all; method: immunoSEQ multiplex PCR. The sample has approximately 76,000 clones, about 91% seen once; the top ten hold about 0.25%. The CDR3 consists of 13 residues. V was cut by 4 bases and J by 6 bases, with 14 bases left in between. CDR1 is SGHNT, CDR2 YYREEE, per germline (reference sequence). Sequencing was carried out using T cells isolated from PBMCs. The chain joins TRBV5-4 to TRBJ2-7, with TRBD2 as a possible D gene (6 bases). The sequence was obtained from a human donor in good health. CDR3 in DNA: TGTGCCAGCAGCACCGGGGGTGGACTCGAGCAGTACTTC. Translating gives CASSTGGGLEQYF.